These 2 T cell receptor beta chains share one sample of origin, sequenced in a study of shared clonotypes between healthy human individuals. Some clones are missing from TCRdb's copy, which holds only in-frame ones; the method was immunoSEQ multiplex PCR. This sample has fewer than 1.4 million clones, with around 78% found just once. Sample: memory CD4+ T cells from PBMCs. Documented subset: CD45RA-negative fraction. Source of these receptors: a man aged 18 to 30 in good health. Some clones in this sample may be carry-over from other donors' samples.

The rearrangement links TRBV7-8 to TRBJ2-3, with D possibly being TRBD1 or TRBD2 (9 bases each). The CDR3 spans 18 residues. Germline V CDR1 and CDR2: SGHVS, FQNEAQ. V lost 3 bases and J lost 6, with 25 bases in between. This chain's CDR3 is CASSFTGGAGLALDTQYF. CDR3 coding DNA: TGTGCCAGCAGCTTTACAGGGGGCGCGGGACTAGCTTTGGATACGCAGTATTTT.

In regard to this clone: Within the sample, other DNA sequences also encode this same CDR3. The V gene is TRBV7-2, the J gene TRBJ1-1, with 8 positions matching TRBD1. The CDR3 loop spans 14 amino acids. The germline V gene has CDR1 SGHTA and CDR2 FQGNSA. The trim removed 3 bases at V and 5 bases at J, leaving 5 bases unmatched. This CDR3 reads CASSLTGAVTEAFF. CDR3 DNA sequence: TGTGCCAGCAGCTTGACAGGGGCGGTGACTGAAGCTTTCTTT.